This T cell receptor beta chain was documented in a study of shared clonotypes between healthy human individuals. Study results and caveats: Relative to their counterparts shared across all four donors, non-shared clonotypes exhibited diminished generation probabilities. Collection of samples was limited to blood; tissue repertoires likely differ.

In regard to this clone: Its target is not known.

Germline V CDR1 and CDR2: LNHDA, SQIVND (reference sequence). The CDR3 runs 14 residues. CD45RO-negative, CCR7-positively selected cells formed the naive CD8 fraction, excluding terminally differentiated effector memory CD45RA+ cells. Deep-level running was used for the assay. In replicate PCRs of sorted subsets, about 200 ng DNA, approximately 28,000 T cell genomes, was used. Sequenced by immunoSEQ multiplex PCR; TCRdb stores in-frame clones only, minus some. Of about 820,000 clones in the sample, 85% to 95% were seen once. The V and J genes are TRBV19 and TRBJ2-2, with D possibly called TRBD1 or TRBD2 (5 bases each). Sequencing was carried out using naive CD8+ T cells sorted from blood. The source is a man younger than 40 in good health. The DNA of the CDR3 is TGTGCTAGTGGACCCGGGACCGAACCCGGGGAGCTGTTTTTT. Protein sequence: CASGPGTEPGELFF. The full variable domain, in which reference TRBV19 and TRBJ2-2 provide the parts outside the CDR3, is DGGITQSPKYLFRKEGQNVTLSCEQNLNHDAMYWYRQDPGQGLRLIYYSQIVNDFQKGDIAEGYSVSREKKESFPLTVTSAQKNPTAFYLCASGPGTEPGELFFGEGSRLTVL.